These T cell receptor beta chains were read from a single sample in a study of T cell responses to AZD1222 COVID-19 vaccine. The assay was immunoSEQ multiplex PCR, and TCRdb's table has in-frame clones only and misses some. The table lists about 45,000 clones, roughly 89% of them singletons, with roughly 1.1% in the top ten. The sample was peripheral blood, taken 28 days after the second AZD1222 dose. Receptor source: an adult who received the AZD1222 COVID-19 vaccine. Both conserved end residues are part of each CDR3. The D gene is left open where the match is weak. Clone size is stated in some rows and not others, as once, few, many or a class when expanded.

d_call: TRBD1; j_call: TRBJ1-5; v_call: TRBV19; clone_size: NA; cdr3_aa: CASSKNRDSTQPQHF; cdr3_nt: TGTGCCAGTAGTAAAAACCGGGACAGCACGCAGCCCCAGCATTTT
d_call: NA; j_call: TRBJ2-1; v_call: TRBV4-2; clone_size: NA; cdr3_aa: CASSHLIGEQFF; cdr3_nt: TGTGCCAGCAGCCACTTAATAGGTGAGCAGTTCTTC
d_call: NA; j_call: TRBJ1-1; v_call: TRBV4-1; clone_size: NA; cdr3_aa: CASSQYRIQNTEAFF; cdr3_nt: TGCGCCAGCAGCCAATACAGGATACAGAACACTGAAGCTTTCTTT
d_call: NA; j_call: TRBJ2-3; v_call: TRBV5-8; clone_size: NA; cdr3_aa: CASSLGSTDTQYF; cdr3_nt: TGTGCCAGCAGCTTGGGTAGCACAGATACGCAGTATTTT
d_call: TRBD1; j_call: TRBJ2-7; v_call: TRBV4-3; clone_size: once; cdr3_aa: CASSQYYRGTYEQYF; cdr3_nt: TGCGCCAGCAGCCAATACTACAGGGGGACCTACGAGCAGTACTTC
d_call: NA; j_call: TRBJ1-6; v_call: TRBV5-1; clone_size: NA; cdr3_aa: CASSLAGVSPLHF; cdr3_nt: TGCGCCAGCAGCTTGGCCGGGGTCTCACCCCTCCACTTT
d_call: NA; j_call: TRBJ1-4; v_call: TRBV5-1; clone_size: NA; cdr3_aa: CASSLDTASTNEKLFF; cdr3_nt: TGCGCCAGCAGCTTGGACACCGCTTCAACTAATGAAAAACTGTTTTTT
d_call: NA; j_call: TRBJ1-5; v_call: TRBV15; clone_size: NA; cdr3_aa: CATSGRQFDSNQPQHF; cdr3_nt: TGTGCCACCAGCGGTAGACAGTTCGATAGCAATCAGCCCCAGCATTTT
d_call: TRBD1; j_call: TRBJ2-7; v_call: TRBV5-5; clone_size: NA; cdr3_aa: CASSFAGTGVNEQYF; cdr3_nt: TGTGCCAGCAGCTTTGCCGGGACAGGGGTCAACGAGCAGTACTTC
d_call: NA; j_call: TRBJ1-2; v_call: TRBV30; clone_size: NA; cdr3_aa: CAWSVKATYGYTF; cdr3_nt: TGTGCCTGGAGTGTAAAGGCGACCTATGGCTACACCTTC
d_call: TRBD2; j_call: TRBJ2-3; v_call: TRBV28; clone_size: NA; cdr3_aa: CASTQLVTAGVSADTQYF; cdr3_nt: TGTGCCAGCACCCAACTCGTTACAGCGGGAGTTTCAGCAGATACGCAGTATTTT